Below are 28 T cell receptor beta chains sequenced from a single sample in a study of spatial heterogeneity in lung cancer. The study's findings and limits: Expanded intratumoral alpha and beta TCR counts tracked tumor mutation counts.

Antigens of these TCRs are unknown. Described time point: sample taken at primary tumor resection. TCRdb recomputed calls from the 5' RACE reads with MiXCR, one row per CDR3 protein. The data hold more than 15,000 distinct CDR3 sequences, with 6% to 6.5% observed a single time. This material consisted of lung tumor tissue, taken at surgery. The origin of the receptors is a male donor with early-stage non-small cell lung cancer.

This clonotype was seen more than once but under ten times. This beta chain is an unintended read in a library built for alpha chains; its size means little. The CDR3: CASSPPTGVGGYTF. The CDR3 DNA reads as TGTGCCAGCTCACCTCCGACAGGGGTCGGGGGCTACACCTTC. The chain couples TRBV18 to TRBJ1-2; 8 bases agree with TRBD1. With 3 bases clipped from V and 8 bases from J, the junction kept 8 bases outside the gene matches. This CDR3 is built from 14 residues. CDR1 and CDR2 (germline): KGHSH, LQKENI.

This clonotype was counted many times. A junction boundary mismatches the germline segment, possibly from a read error. Being off target in a library aimed at alpha chains, this beta chain has a size of little meaning. The V and J genes are TRBV2 and TRBJ1-2; D is possibly TRBD1 (5 bases). This CDR3 is 11 amino acids long. Germline loops: CDR1 SNHLY, CDR2 FYNNEI. The CDR3 DNA reads as TGTGCCAGTGCTAAGGGGATACTTCCGGGCTTC. This encodes CASAKGILPGF.

Relative to its sample, this clonotype is medium-sized (0.01 to 0.1%). This beta chain was picked up by a library intended for alpha chains and is off target, so its count carries little meaning. V is TRBV9 and J is TRBJ1-1; no firm D call. CDR3 length: 13 residues. The V gene lost 6 bases and the J gene lost 0 bases, with 9 bases spanning the gap. CDR1 SGDLS and CDR2 YYNGEE come from the germline V gene. The CDR3 is CASNRDLNTEAFF. The CDR3 DNA sequence: TGTGCCAGCAACAGAGATTTGAACACTGAAGCTTTCTTT.

This clonotype showed up many times. For a library built for alpha chains, this beta chain is a stray read; little rests on its size. The chain recombines TRBV28 with TRBJ2-5; D is undetermined. Trimming shortened V by 4 bases and J by 5 bases, and 11 bases separated the two germline ends. Germline CDR1 and CDR2: MDHEN and SYDVKM. The CDR3 contains 13 residues. The CDR3 region has the DNA TGTGCCAGCAGTTCCCCATCCTTGGAGACCCAGTACTTC. Its protein product is CASSSPSLETQYF.

This clonotype occurred many times. This beta chain slipped into a library made for alpha chains as a stray read, so its size is not meaningful. The rearrangement links TRBV27 to TRBJ1-2, with 10 nucleotides matching TRBD1. Unmatched junction bases numbered 6, after V lost 3 bases and J lost 2 bases. The CDR3 consists of 16 residues. Germline V lookup: CDR1 MNHEY, CDR2 SMNVEV (reference sequence). In DNA, the CDR3 is TGTGCCAGCAGTTTCTCGCCGGGACAGGGGAACTATGGCTACACCTTC. Protein sequence: CASSFSPGQGNYGYTF.

This clonotype was seen at least ten times. Being off target in a library aimed at alpha chains, this beta chain has a size of little meaning. The CDR3: CASSLRAPSPLHF. In DNA form, the CDR3 reads TGTGCCAGCAGTTTACGGGCCCCTTCACCCCTCCACTTT. This chain links TRBV27 with TRBJ1-6; D is unresolved. Germline assignment: CDR1 MNHEY and CDR2 SMNVEV (reference sequence). This CDR3 spans 13 amino acids. V lost 2 bases to trimming and J lost 9 bases, with 8 bases between them.

A word on this clonotype: Since it is a stray read in a library aimed at alpha chains, this beta chain has a size that is not meaningful. The chain employs TRBV18 and TRBJ2-2; D gene unclear. V dropped 0 bases and J dropped 5 bases, with 4 bases sitting between them. The CDR3 contains 13 residues. Germline CDR1 and CDR2: KGHSH and LQKENI. CDR3 region: CASSPPGTGELFF. In DNA form, the CDR3 reads TGTGCCAGCTCACCACCGGGGACCGGGGAGCTGTTTTTT.

Of note for this clonotype: Being off target in a library aimed at alpha chains, this beta chain has a size of little meaning. This sequence joins TRBV11-1 and TRBJ2-5; TRBD2 agrees at 12 bases. V was clipped by 0 bases and J by 1 base; unmatched bases: 3. The CDR3 totals 17 residues. Germline V gives CDR1 SGHAT, CDR2 FQDESV (reference sequence). The CDR3 coding sequence is TGTGCCAGCAGCTTAGCTTTGACTAGCGGGGGCCAAGAGACCCAGTACTTC. Translated, it gives CASSLALTSGGQETQYF.

This clonotype was detected ten times or more. The library was prepared for alpha chains; this beta chain is a stray read, so its frequency means little. This chain uses TRBV7-2 with TRBJ1-1, with TRBD1 matching over 12 bases. Germline CDR1 reads SGHTA; CDR2 reads FQGNSA. This CDR3 contains 15 residues. The junction had 9 bases not matched to a gene; V was cut back by 9 bases and J by 4 bases. CDR3 sequence (DNA): TGTGCCAGTAGGGACAGGGGGCCGGAGGGCACTGAAGCTTTCTTT. It yields the protein CASRDRGPEGTEAFF.

This clonotype was seen many times. The size of this beta chain means little, since it is a stray read in a library made for alpha chains. The chain links TRBV30 to TRBJ2-7, with D possibly matching TRBD1 (6 bases). V was cut by 3 bases and J by 7 bases, with 10 bases left in between. CDR3 size: 11 residues. CDR1 and CDR2 from the germline V gene are GTSNPN and SVGIG (reference sequence). The DNA for the CDR3 is TGTGCCTGGAGAGGACAGTATGAGCAGTACTTC. Its protein product is CAWRGQYEQYF.

This clonotype was observed at least ten times. Because this beta chain is a stray read in a library intended to capture alpha chains, its abundance should not be given much weight. The gene calls are TRBV20-1 and TRBJ2-1; no reliable D call. V was shortened by 0 bases and J by 0 bases, with 18 bases between the two germline ends. The CDR3 totals 18 residues. Germline V gene sequence: CDR1 DFQATT, CDR2 SNEGSKA (reference sequence). CDR3 region: CSARDLQPRRSSYNEQFF. The CDR3 DNA sequence: TGCAGTGCTAGAGATTTACAGCCGCGTAGGTCCTCCTACAATGAGCAGTTCTTC.

Many counts were recorded for this clonotype. This beta chain is a stray read from a library made for alpha chains; its abundance is not meaningful. V and J are TRBV25-1 and TRBJ1-2; TRBD1 matches at 9 bases. Per the germline V gene, CDR1 is MGHDK and CDR2 is SYGVNS. The CDR3 loop spans 17 amino acids. The junction had 13 bases not matched to a gene; V was cut back by 6 bases and J by 2 bases. CDR3 protein: CASRDPGTGLGNYGYTF. For the CDR3, the DNA is TGTGCCAGCAGAGACCCCGGGACAGGGTTGGGAAACTATGGCTACACCTTC.

This clonotype has ten or more counts. Since it is a stray read in a library aimed at alpha chains, this beta chain has a size that is not meaningful. The chain has TRBV2 and TRBJ1-1, with TRBD1 as a possible D gene (5 bases). The CDR3 totals 15 residues. CDR1 and CDR2 from the germline V gene are SNHLY and FYNNEI. The ends were cut back, 1 base at V and 0 bases at J, with 9 bases in the middle. CDR3 nucleotide sequence: TGTGCCAGCAGTGAAGGGGGGTACATGAACACTGAAGCTTTCTTT. Amino acids: CASSEGGYMNTEAFF. Combining the CDR3 with reference TRBV2 and TRBJ1-1 gives the whole variable domain EPEVTQTPSHQVTQMGQEVILRCVPISNHLYFYWYRQILGQKVEFLVSFYNNEISEKSEIFDDQFSVERPDGSNFTLKIRSTKLEDSAMYFCASSEGGYMNTEAFFGQGTRLTVV.

This clonotype was seen more than once but under ten times. This beta chain slipped into a library made for alpha chains as a stray read, so its size is not meaningful. CDR3 region: CASSLGVTTRWSETQYF. CDR3 DNA: TGCGCCAGCAGCTTGGGAGTAACGACGAGGTGGTCGGAGACCCAGTACTTC. The chain employs TRBV5-1 and TRBJ2-5; D is uncertain. The germline V and J ends were trimmed by 0 bases and 5 bases, with 20 bases remaining between them. This CDR3 comprises 17 residues. Germline lookup yields CDR1 SGHRS and CDR2 YFSETQ.

A remark on this clonotype: The CDR3 does not end in the conserved phenylalanine or tryptophan, so this is likely a read error. This beta chain lies outside the target of a library built for alpha chains; its clone size means little. This rearrangement joins TRBV27 to TRBJ2-7, with D possibly being TRBD1 (5 bases). The CDR3 runs to 16 residues. V lost 6 bases and J 3 bases, leaving 21 bases between the germline ends. The V gene's germline CDR1 is MNHEY and CDR2 SMNVEV (reference sequence). The CDR3 region is CASRPDVGRGSYEQYS. DNA for the CDR3: TGTGCCAGCAGACCCGACGTAGGTAGGGGAAGCTACGAGCAGTACTCC.

This clonotype was seen at least ten times. This beta chain slipped into a library made for alpha chains as a stray read, so its size is not meaningful. The chain uses TRBV11-3 and TRBJ2-1, with 9 bases that match TRBD2. Germline CDR1 is SGHNT and CDR2 is YENEEA. The CDR3 loop spans 15 amino acids. The V and J ends lost 0 bases and 9 bases, in that order; junction bases with no gene match: 6. DNA of the CDR3: TGTGCCAGCAGCTTAGATGGGACTAGCTTGGGTGAGCAGTTCTTC. Translated: CASSLDGTSLGEQFF.

In the case of this clonotype: This sequence may be a read error, since a much larger clone differs from it by one base. Here the CDR3 omits its conserved ending phenylalanine or tryptophan, so a read error is the likely source. Since it is a stray read in a library aimed at alpha chains, this beta chain has a size that is not meaningful. The V and J genes are TRBV5-1 and TRBJ1-1; tentative D call: TRBD1 (5 bases). The germline V gene encodes CDR1 SGHRS and CDR2 YFSETQ. Trimming stripped 0 bases from V and 0 bases from J, with 9 bases between. The CDR3 loop spans 15 amino acids. The CDR3 nucleotides are TGCGCCAGCAGCTTGGCTTGGGGCCTGAACACTGAAGCTTTCCTT. This encodes CASSLAWGLNTEAFL.

There are a few counts of this clonotype. Within a library made for alpha chains, this beta chain is off target, and its count is uninformative. The J gene is TRBJ2-7, the V gene TRBV27, with D maybe TRBD1 (5 bases). The CDR3 contains 12 residues. In germline, CDR1 is MNHEY, CDR2 SMNVEV (reference sequence). V was pared by 3 bases and J by 4 bases, with 7 bases between. The CDR3 here is CASSFPGYEQYF. The CDR3 DNA sequence: TGTGCCAGCAGTTTTCCAGGGTACGAGCAGTACTTC.

This clonotype was observed many times. This beta chain is an unintended read in a library built for alpha chains; its size means little. This rearrangement joins TRBV3-1 to TRBJ1-3; D unclear. CDR3 length: 15 residues. V was shortened by 0 bases and J by 0 bases, with 6 bases between the two germline ends. The V gene's germline CDR1 is LGHDT and CDR2 YNNKEL (reference sequence). The CDR3 DNA is TGTGCCAGCAGCCAAGATCCGGTCTCTGGAAACACCATATATTTT. This sequence encodes CASSQDPVSGNTIYF.

Judged by abundance, this clonotype is medium-sized (0.01 to 0.1%). The junction shows a germline mismatch at one end, possibly a read error. This beta chain slipped into a library made for alpha chains as a stray read, so its size is not meaningful. The chain is built from TRBV4-3 and TRBJ2-7; TRBD1 matches 10 bases. The CDR3 consists of 14 residues. The V gene's germline CDR1 is LGHNA and CDR2 YSLEER. DNA of the CDR3: TGCGCCAGCAGCGAAGACAGGGGGCCACGGGAGCAGTACTTC. Translation gives CASSEDRGPREQYF.

In its sample, this clonotype is medium-sized. This beta chain is off target for a library built for alpha chains, so its abundance means little. J is TRBJ2-7 and V is TRBV20-1, with 11 positions matching TRBD2. V lost 1 base, J lost 2 bases, and 1 base stayed unmatched. CDR3 length equals 14 residues. CDR1 DFQATT and CDR2 SNEGSKA come from the germline V gene (reference sequence). CDR3 DNA sequence: TGCAGTGCTAGAGTAGCGGGGGGGACCTACGAGCAGTACTTC. This translates into CSARVAGGTYEQYF.

By proportion, this clonotype is large. Within a library made for alpha chains, this beta chain is off target, and its count is uninformative. V usage is TRBV10-3 and J usage is TRBJ1-5; the D is unclear. Germline V lookup: CDR1 ENHRY, CDR2 SYGVKD. The CDR3 has 13 residues. V dropped 3 bases and J dropped 4 bases, with 7 bases sitting between them. CDR3 coding DNA: TGTGCCATCAGTGAAGGGCAGAATCAGCCCCAGCATTTT. Protein sequence: CAISEGQNQPQHF.

Turning to this clonotype: A much larger clone differs by one base, so this may be a read error. This beta chain is an unintended read in a library built for alpha chains; its size means little. J is TRBJ1-2 and V is TRBV27; possible D gene TRBD1, 5 bases. The CDR3 loop spans 13 amino acids. Per germline, CDR1 MNHEY and CDR2 SMNVEV (reference sequence). Trimming stripped 6 bases from V and 3 bases from J, with 11 bases between. The CDR3 protein is CASRLQADYGYTF. The CDR3 DNA sequence: TGTGCCAGCAGATTACAGGCGGACTATGGCTACACCTTC.

A note on this clonotype: This beta chain appears as a stray read in a library generated for alpha chains; its size is not informative. The V gene is TRBV6-2 or TRBV6-3, the J gene TRBJ2-7; 8 bases map to TRBD2. CDR3 size: 14 residues. Losses at the gene ends were 6 bases for V and 2 bases for J; bases not matched to a gene: 6. Germline V lookup: CDR1 MNHEY, CDR2 SVGEGT. The CDR3 here is CASSNAAGAYEQYF. The CDR3 DNA is TGTGCCAGCAGCAACGCAGCGGGGGCCTACGAGCAGTACTTC.

Many counts were recorded for this clonotype. The library was designed around alpha chains, so this beta chain is a stray read whose abundance carries little weight. The chain has TRBV7-8 and TRBJ2-7; D uncertain. The CDR3 is 13 residues long. The ends were cut back, 4 bases at V and 2 bases at J, with 9 bases in the middle. Germline V gene lookup returns CDR1 SGHVS and CDR2 FQNEAQ. The CDR3 bases are TGTGCCAGCAGCTCCGGGTTCACCTACGAGCAGTACTTC. Its translation: CASSSGFTYEQYF.

This clonotype was seen at least ten times. The library was built for alpha chains, so this beta chain is an off-target read and its size means little. This chain connects TRBV5-1 to TRBJ1-1, with D possibly being TRBD1 (5 bases). Between the trimmed V and J ends, which lost 0 bases and 1 base, there was a span of 7 bases. The CDR3 extends over 14 amino acids. Germline values: CDR1 SGHRS, CDR2 YFSETQ. The CDR3 coding sequence is TGCGCCAGCAGCTTGGCCCAGGGGAACACTGAAGCTTTCTTT. Translating it yields CASSLAQGNTEAFF.

This clonotype is medium-sized by share. In a library made to pick up alpha chains, this beta chain is a stray read with a size that means little. This chain links TRBV7-2 with TRBJ2-7; 7 bases align to TRBD1. Germline CDR1 and CDR2: SGHTA and FQGNSA. The CDR3 totals 14 residues. V lost 5 bases and J lost 5; bases outside the gene matches: 9. The chain's CDR3 is CASSPRQGVDEQYF. The CDR3 nucleotides read TGTGCCAGCAGCCCTAGACAGGGTGTGGACGAGCAGTACTTC.

This clonotype was picked up a small number of times. Being off target in a library aimed at alpha chains, this beta chain has a size of little meaning. The V call is TRBV5-1, the J call TRBJ2-7, with a weak D call TRBD2 (6 bases). V lost 3 bases to trimming and J lost 9 bases, with 13 bases between them. Germline CDR1 reads SGHRS; CDR2 reads YFSETQ. The CDR3 is 12 amino acids. CDR3 nucleotide sequence: TGCGCCAGCAGCTCAGAACAAGCGGGGCAGTACTTC. Its protein product is CASSSEQAGQYF.